Sequencing of this TCR beta chain was carried out in a study of T cells in women clearing cervical HPV infection. As for the study in general: Donors had HPV16-related CIN3 or worse; 2 had invasive cancer. No precancer developed; the control's incident HPV16 infection cleared within 12 months.

Profiling relied on immunoSEQ multiplex PCR, and the TCRdb table lists in-frame clones only, not all of them. Its clone listing holds 20,000 to 25,000 clones. All participants had a single incident cervical HPV16 infection, and prevalent HPV16 infections were excluded. Germline V gene sequence: CDR1 SGHAT, CDR2 FQNNGV. The V end was cut by 1 base, the J end by 5 bases, with 12 bases between. The CDR3 runs to 15 residues. Worth noting for this clone: The antigen is undetermined. The sequence runs out 3 residues before the end of the CDR3; the remainder is reconstructed from the germline J gene.

Study-wide points: Timing of associations relative to infection is unclear; T-cell subsets were not isolated.

The V and J genes are TRBV11-2 and TRBJ2-1, with D perhaps TRBD1 (5 bases). The receptor comes from a woman aged 18-69 years with a cervical HPV16 infection that either progressed to CIN3+ or cleared (not recorded which). The source material was blood buffy coat. CDR3 DNA (partial): TGTGCCAGCAGCTTAGTGGGCAGACAGAACAATGAG. It is translated as CASSLVGRQNNE. The whole CDR3 sequence reads CASSLVGRQNNEQFF.